This is a list of T cell receptor beta chains from one sample in a study of T cell repertoires in cytomegalovirus infection. These receptors have no identified antigens. TCRdb re-called the reads through MiXCR, storing one row per CDR3 protein. The table includes more than 250,000 distinct CDR3 sequences, around 25% detected once. Here the sequenced sample was cultured PBMCs, taken from culture after CMV antigen stimulation. The receptors stem from a human donor in good health (CMV status not recorded). Some clones in this sample may be carry-over from other donors' samples. The CDR3 runs from the conserved cysteine through the conserved F or W. The order of the fields is CDR3 protein, CDR3 DNA, CDR3 length, clone size, V gene, J gene, D gene. A D gene is named only where the DNA matches it firmly. A clone size is listed for some rows: how often the clone was seen (once, few, many), or a class if it is expanded.

CASSLDHLETQYF	TGTGCCAGCAGCTTAGATCACCTAGAGACCCAGTACTTC	13	once	TRBV7-4	TRBJ2-5	.
CASSWGVAVQETQYF	TGTGCCAGCAGCTGGGGGGTAGCCGTCCAAGAGACCCAGTACTTC	15	many	TRBV7-2	TRBJ2-5	.
CASSYSTPSTDTQYF	TGTGCCAGCAGTTACTCGACACCTAGCACAGATACGCAGTATTTT	15	.	TRBV6-2/TRBV6-3	TRBJ2-3	.
CASSFGPGQETQYF	TGTGCCAGCAGTTTTGGGCCCGGCCAAGAGACCCAGTACTTC	14	medium-sized	TRBV28	TRBJ2-5	.
CASSLEGSGKLFF	TGCGCCAGCAGCTTGGAGGGGTCAGGAAAACTGTTTTTT	13	.	TRBV5-1	TRBJ1-4	.
CASSAPGHGGGYTF	TGTGCCAGCAGTGCGCCGGGGCACGGGGGAGGCTACACCTTC	14	.	TRBV28	TRBJ1-2	.
CASSENGRTDTQYF	TGTGCCAGCAGTGAAAACGGTCGGACAGATACGCAGTATTTT	14	.	TRBV25-1	TRBJ2-3	.
CASRVTGGNEKLFF	TGTGCCAGCAGGGTGACAGGGGGTAATGAAAAACTGTTTTTT	14	few	TRBV6-1	TRBJ1-4	TRBD1
CSASQGTGYNSPLHF	TGCAGTGCTAGCCAGGGGACAGGGTATAATTCACCCCTCCACTTT	15	.	TRBV20-1	TRBJ1-6	TRBD1
CASSQTGRNTGELFF	TGTGCCAGCAGCCAAACTGGGCGGAACACCGGGGAGCTGTTTTTT	15	few	TRBV6-2/TRBV6-3	TRBJ2-2	.
CAISAGGGQETQYF	TGTGCCATCAGTGCCGGGGGGGGACAAGAGACCCAGTACTTC	14	.	TRBV10-3	TRBJ2-5	TRBD2
CASSFEAKNTGELFF	TGTGCCAGCAGCTTTGAGGCCAAGAACACCGGGGAGCTGTTTTTT	15	few	TRBV7-2	TRBJ2-2	.
CASSPNPGDATNEKLFF	TGTGCCAGCAGCCCGAACCCGGGTGACGCAACTAATGAAAAACTGTTTTTT	17	few	TRBV12-3/TRBV12-4	TRBJ1-4	.
CASSEIGREQGYTF	TGTGCCAGCAGTGAAATAGGCAGGGAACAGGGCTACACCTTC	14	few	TRBV2	TRBJ1-2	.
CASSHPPGDYPGDTQYF	TGCGCCAGCAGTCATCCCCCAGGGGACTACCCCGGAGATACGCAGTATTTT	17	.	TRBV23-1	TRBJ2-3	.
CASGDFSGANVLTF	TGTGCCAGCGGGGATTTCTCTGGGGCCAACGTCCTGACTTTC	14	few	TRBV7-2	TRBJ2-6	.
CASSVKREGTSTDTQYF	TGTGCCAGCAGCGTAAAGCGGGAGGGGACTAGCACAGATACGCAGTATTTT	17	few	TRBV7-2	TRBJ2-3	TRBD2
CASSYGDRGETEAFF	TGTGCCAGCAGTTACGGGGACAGGGGCGAAACTGAAGCTTTCTTT	15	.	TRBV6-5	TRBJ1-1	TRBD1
CASSTLERGSTDTQYF	TGTGCCAGCAGCACTCTGGAGCGGGGTAGCACAGATACGCAGTATTTT	16	many	TRBV7-2	TRBJ2-3	TRBD2
CASSFSQGARGYTF	TGTGCCAGCAGCTTTTCGCAGGGGGCGCGTGGCTACACCTTC	14	.	TRBV11-3	TRBJ1-2	TRBD1
CASSPRGVWEQYF	TGTGCCAGCAGCCCGAGGGGGGTTTGGGAGCAGTACTTC	13	.	TRBV7-9	TRBJ2-7	.
CASSTLAGGYNEQFF	TGTGCCAGCAGCACCCTGGCGGGAGGGTACAATGAGCAGTTCTTC	15	many	TRBV7-2	TRBJ2-1	TRBD2
CASELAGGLYQETQYF	TGTGCTAGTGAGCTAGCGGGAGGGTTGTACCAAGAGACCCAGTACTTC	16	.	TRBV12-5	TRBJ2-5	TRBD2
CASITQGYSNQPQHF	TGTGCCAGCATCACCCAGGGGTATAGCAATCAGCCCCAGCATTTT	15	.	TRBV28	TRBJ1-5	.
CASSDVTGVSFYEQYF	TGTGCCAGCAGTGACGTTACTGGGGTTTCTTTCTACGAGCAGTACTTC	16	.	TRBV25-1	TRBJ2-7	.
CASSLVGRDYNEQFF	TGTGCCAGCAGCTTAGTCGGGAGGGATTACAATGAGCAGTTCTTC	15	once	TRBV7-9	TRBJ2-1	TRBD2
CASSKQVSNTEAFF	TGTGCCAGCAGTAAGCAGGTTAGCAACACTGAAGCTTTCTTT	14	.	TRBV6-1	TRBJ1-1	.
CASSRAGTARGLNTEAFF	TGCGCCAGCAGCCGAGCCGGGACAGCCCGCGGGTTGAACACTGAAGCTTTCTTT	18	.	TRBV4-1	TRBJ1-1	TRBD1
CASSSSGISTDTQYF	TGTGCCAGCAGCTCTAGCGGGATTAGCACAGATACGCAGTATTTT	15	many	TRBV7-2	TRBJ2-3	TRBD2
CASSPEPTGSLKKLFF	TGTGCCAGCAGCCCGGAGCCGACAGGTTCCCTGAAAAAACTGTTTTTT	16	few	TRBV7-2	TRBJ1-4	.
CAISDSGKMNTGELFF	TGTGCCATCAGTGACAGCGGGAAGATGAACACCGGGGAGCTGTTTTTT	16	few	TRBV10-3	TRBJ2-2	TRBD2
CASSLTWTAGELFF	TGTGCCAGCAGCTTAACTTGGACTGCCGGGGAGCTGTTTTTT	14	many	TRBV7-8	TRBJ2-2	.
CASSFNTLNTEAFF	TGTGCCAGCAGCTTCAACACCTTGAACACTGAAGCTTTCTTT	14	.	TRBV7-9	TRBJ1-1	.
CASSLVMGNTGELFF	TGTGCCAGCAGCTTAGTGATGGGGAACACCGGGGAGCTGTTTTTT	15	.	TRBV11-2	TRBJ2-2	.
CASSPLGTSGLAYEQYF	TGTGCCAGCAGCCCTTTAGGGACTAGCGGACTAGCCTACGAGCAGTACTTC	17	few	TRBV3-1	TRBJ2-7	TRBD2